This passage covers 21 T cell receptor beta chains from one sample sequenced in a study of blood T cell repertoires in COVID-19. Using immunoSEQ multiplex PCR, the repertoire was profiled, and TCRdb retains in-frame clones only, with some absent. The top ten clones hold roughly 5.6% of a sample with some 180,000 clones, 88% of them seen once. The sample consisted of peripheral blood. The source is a man between 40 and 49 years old with active or convalescent COVID-19.

This clone came up a few times. This chain joins TRBV2 and TRBJ1-1; 7 nucleotides match TRBD1. Germline values: CDR1 SNHLY, CDR2 FYNNEI. V lost 6 bases and J lost 0; bases outside the gene matches: 4. CDR3 length: 14 residues. The CDR3 region has the DNA TGTGCCAGCAGACTACAGGGGTTGAACACTGAAGCTTTCTTT. Amino acid sequence: CASRLQGLNTEAFF.

This clone was observed a handful of times. The chain is built from TRBV19 and TRBJ1-1; D perhaps matches TRBD1 (5 bases). This CDR3 is built from 14 residues. The V gene lost 3 bases and the J gene lost 4 bases, with 12 bases spanning the gap. Per the germline V gene, CDR1 is LNHDA and CDR2 is SQIVND (reference sequence). The CDR3 loop is CASSIGLGGTEAFF. The CDR3 nucleotides read TGTGCCAGTAGTATTGGGCTCGGGGGCACTGAAGCTTTCTTT.

This clone was picked up one time. The chain is built from TRBV7-8 and TRBJ2-7; 9 nucleotides line up with TRBD2. The V gene end was trimmed by 7 bases and the J gene end by 1 base; junction bases not matched to a gene: 5. Germline CDR1 SGHVS, CDR2 FQNEAQ. The CDR3 totals 14 residues. Here the CDR3 reads CASIGTSKSYEQYF. For the CDR3, the DNA is TGTGCCAGCATAGGGACTAGCAAATCCTACGAGCAGTACTTC.

The chain recombines TRBV29-1 with TRBJ1-1; no clear D. CDR1 and CDR2 (germline): SQVTM, ANQGSEA. V gave up 5 bases and J gave up 0 bases, with 10 bases separating them. There are 13 residues in the CDR3. This chain's CDR3 is CSVSTGLNTEAFF. Written as DNA, the CDR3 is TGCAGCGTTTCGACGGGATTGAACACTGAAGCTTTCTTT. The full variable domain, with the rest looked up from reference TRBV29-1 and TRBJ1-1, is SAVISQKPSRDICQRGTSLTIQCQVDSQVTMMFWYRQQPGQSLTLIATANQGSEATYESGFVIDKFPISRPNLTFSTLTVSNMSPEDSSIYLCSVSTGLNTEAFFGQGTRLTVV.

V and J are TRBV9 and TRBJ1-1, with D possibly being TRBD1 (6 bases). V was clipped by 6 bases and J by 1 base, with 13 bases between them. CDR3 length: 14 amino acids. Looked up from germline, CDR1 is SGDLS and CDR2 is YYNGEE. The CDR3 here is CASNRGGGNTEAFF. The CDR3 coding sequence is TGTGCCAGCAACCGGGGAGGGGGGAACACTGAAGCTTTCTTT.

The chain carries TRBV5-4 and TRBJ2-1; 7 bases align to TRBD2. J was trimmed by 10 bases and V by 3 bases; bases with no gene match: 4. The CDR3 sequence is 12 residues long. Germline V lookup: CDR1 SGHNT, CDR2 YYREEE (reference sequence). The CDR3 protein is CASSSVGGEQFF. CDR3 nucleotide sequence: TGTGCCAGCAGCTCCGTCGGGGGGGAGCAGTTCTTC.

This clone came up once. CDR3 loop: CATSREFNGRRGETQYF. In DNA, the CDR3 is TGTGCCACCAGCAGAGAGTTTAACGGGAGGAGGGGGGAGACCCAGTACTTC. This chain links TRBV15 with TRBJ2-5; tentatively, D is TRBD2 (7 bases). The V gene lost 0 bases and the J gene lost 5 bases, with 19 bases spanning the gap. Germline values: CDR1 LNHNV, CDR2 YYDKDF (reference sequence). The CDR3 totals 17 residues.

In its sample, this clone was seen a few times. This chain connects TRBV6-2 or TRBV6-3 to TRBJ1-5; D gene ambiguous. The germline V and J ends were trimmed by 2 bases and 11 bases, with 10 bases remaining between them. This CDR3 is 12 amino acids long. CDR1 is MNHEY and CDR2 is SVGEGT in the germline V gene. CDR3 sequence reads: CASSYGGKAQHF. The CDR3 nucleotides read TGTGCCAGCAGTTACGGAGGAAAGGCCCAGCATTTT.

The rearrangement joins TRBV6-4 to TRBJ1-5; no clear D gene. The CDR3 is made up of 14 amino acids. Germline V gene data show CDR1 as MRHNA and CDR2 as SNTAGT. The V end lost 3 bases, the J end lost 0 bases, and 6 bases lay between the germline ends. The CDR3 bases are TGTGCCAGCAGTGAGGCATATAGCAATCAGCCCCAGCATTTT. Translation gives CASSEAYSNQPQHF.

The rearrangement links TRBV11-2 to TRBJ2-5; a possible D gene is TRBD1 (6 bases). CDR1 and CDR2 from the germline V gene are SGHAT and FQNNGV. V lost 0 bases and J lost 2, with 10 bases in between. The CDR3 sequence is 15 residues long. The CDR3 loop is CASSLDRGAQETQYF. The CDR3 DNA sequence: TGTGCCAGCAGCTTAGACAGGGGAGCTCAAGAGACCCAGTACTTC.

The chain links TRBV9 to TRBJ1-4; D uncertain. CDR1 and CDR2 from the germline V gene are SGDLS and YYNGEE. Trimming stripped 3 bases from V and 4 bases from J, with 13 bases between. The CDR3 is made up of 15 amino acids. CDR3 sequence: CASSGGAGLNEKLFF. The DNA of the CDR3 is TGTGCCAGCAGCGGCGGCGCGGGTCTTAATGAAAAACTGTTTTTT. Drawing the rest from reference TRBV9 and TRBJ1-4, the complete variable domain is DSGVTQTPKHLITATGQRVTLRCSPRSGDLSVYWYQQSLDQGLQFLIQYYNGEERAKGNILERFSAQQFPDLHSELNLSSLELGDSALYFCASSGGAGLNEKLFFGSGTQLSVL.

This clone was detected only once. In nucleotides, the CDR3 is TGCGCCAGCAGCCCCCAAAACATGAACACTGAAGCTTTCTTT. Its translation: CASSPQNMNTEAFF. This rearrangement joins TRBV5-1 to TRBJ1-1; unclear D gene. V was cut by 4 bases and J by 0 bases, with 10 bases left in between. This CDR3 is built from 14 residues. CDR1 is SGHRS and CDR2 is YFSETQ in the germline V gene.

Only one count was recorded for this clone. This rearrangement joins TRBV7-2 to TRBJ2-1, with a tentative D call TRBD2 (7 bases). V was clipped by 6 bases and J by 5 bases, with 17 bases between them. In germline, CDR1 is SGHTA, CDR2 FQGNSA. The CDR3 length is 15 residues. DNA of the CDR3: TGTGCCAGCAGTGAGGGGGGGGGCCTCGACAATGAGCAGTTCTTC. Translation gives CASSEGGGLDNEQFF.

This clone has a handful of counts. V is TRBV5-6 and J is TRBJ1-5; 8 bases line up with TRBD1. Germline CDR1 is SGHDT and CDR2 is YYEEEE. The CDR3 sequence is 15 residues long. The J segment lost 5 bases and the V segment lost 1 base, leaving 5 bases of the junction unmatched. In nucleotides, the CDR3 is TGTGCCAGCAGCTTGCACCTACAGGGGGATCAGCCCCAGCATTTT. It specifies CASSLHLQGDQPQHF.

The chain combines TRBV27 with TRBJ1-2; weak D call: TRBD1 (5 bases). V lost 8 bases and J 4 bases, leaving 14 bases between the germline ends. CDR1 is MNHEY, CDR2 SMNVEV, per germline (reference sequence). The CDR3 is 13 amino acids. The CDR3: CASQRERGYGYTF. CDR3 sequence (DNA): TGTGCCAGCCAACGGGAGAGGGGCTATGGCTACACCTTC.

This chain's CDR3 is CASRGDRGLNEQFF. DNA of the CDR3: TGTGCCAGCCGAGGGGACAGGGGGTTGAATGAGCAGTTCTTC. V gene TRBV21-1 combines with J gene TRBJ2-1; the D segment call TRBD1 is taken from the table without a DNA check. TRBV21-1 is described as a pseudogene. The CDR3 contains 14 residues.

The genes are TRBV28 and TRBJ2-7, with D tentatively TRBD1 (5 bases). The CDR3 is 13 residues long. The V gene's germline CDR1 is MDHEN and CDR2 SYDVKM. Trimming took 6 bases from V and 2 from J, leaving 11 bases between them. This CDR3 is CASRITGTYEQYF. The CDR3 DNA reads as TGTGCCAGCAGGATAACAGGCACCTACGAGCAGTACTTC.

The genes are TRBV6-5 and TRBJ2-7; D is ambiguous. Germline CDR1 is MNHEY and CDR2 is SVGAGI. This CDR3 spans 11 amino acids. The germline V and J ends were trimmed by 8 bases and 3 bases, with 8 bases remaining between them. For the CDR3, the DNA is TGTGCCAGCCTTAGTGTCTACGAGCAGTACTTC. Translation gives CASLSVYEQYF.

For the CDR3, the DNA is TGTGCCAGCTCGACGAGTAGCGGCGGGGAGCTGTTTTTT. Protein product: CASSTSSGGELFF. The gene calls are TRBV18 and TRBJ2-2; a possible D gene is TRBD2 (6 bases). The CDR3 contains 13 residues. V gave up 6 bases and J gave up 7 bases, with 12 bases separating them. Germline assignment: CDR1 KGHSH and CDR2 LQKENI.

V is TRBV30 and J is TRBJ1-2, with 9 nucleotides matching TRBD1. V lost 1 base, J lost 8 bases, and 8 bases stayed unmatched. This CDR3 comprises 14 residues. Germline V gene data show CDR1 as GTSNPN and CDR2 as SVGIG (reference sequence). The CDR3 sequence: CAWSGEQGARGYTF. In nucleotides, the CDR3 is TGTGCCTGGAGTGGGGAACAGGGGGCCAGGGGCTACACCTTC.

This rearrangement joins TRBV6-2 or TRBV6-3 to TRBJ1-1; 9 bases match TRBD1. This CDR3 is built from 16 residues. The germline gives CDR1 MNHEY, CDR2 SVGEGT. The ends lost 4 bases at V and 4 bases at J; junction bases unmatched: 10. The CDR3 nucleotides are TGTGCCAGCAGTTGGGGACAGGGTAAAGGGAGCACTGAAGCTTTCTTT. Its translation is CASSWGQGKGSTEAFF.